The T cell receptor beta chain described here comes from a study of metastatic and nonmetastatic thyroid tumors. Overall study context: Both malignant and benign thyroid patients supplied peripheral blood and tumor or nodule tissue samples, across which the repertoires of these patients were then compared.

Through MiXCR, TCRdb re-clonotyped the PCR reads. The repertoire holds under 95,000 clones, with about 12% as singletons. Not a single patient had been given any form of treatment at any point before undergoing thyroid surgery. Trimming at V came to 1 base and at J to 7 bases, leaving 6 bases not matched to a gene. Germline CDR1 and CDR2: DFQATT and SNEGSKA (reference sequence). This CDR3 has 15 residues. Findings and limits, study-wide: Versus benign nodules, malignant thyroid tumors reportedly had significantly higher TCR beta diversity, in blood and tumor.

This clone was detected ten times or more. The antigen is not known. The TCR comes from a female donor with papillary thyroid cancer or a benign thyroid nodule (not recorded which). Some clones in this sample may be carry-over from other donors' samples. The gene calls are TRBV20-1 and TRBJ2-1; 11 bases match TRBD2. Sequenced sample: blood. The CDR3 DNA reads TGCAGTGCTAGAGGACTAGCGGGAAAGGGGAATGAGCAGTTCTTC. Encoded protein: CSARGLAGKGNEQFF.